A single sample is the source of the 17 T cell receptor beta chains below, sequenced in a study of patients and donors after allogeneic stem cell transplantation. TCRdb re-called the RT-PCR reads through MiXCR, storing one row per CDR3 protein. In the table there are approximately 160,000 distinct CDR3 sequences, approximately 30% of which are singletons. Specimen: blood, either unsorted or a sorted T cell fraction (not recorded which). The receptors derive from a human donor who was either an allogeneic HSCT recipient or a stem cell or donor lymphocyte infusion donor (not recorded which). It is not recorded whose cells these are; they may come from a transplant donor.

The rearrangement joins TRBV24-1 to TRBJ1-5; the D is unclear. The CDR3 sequence is 14 residues long. The V and J ends lost 7 bases and 1 base respectively, with 10 bases between them. Germline CDR1 and CDR2: KGHDR and SFDVKD. CDR3: CATSPPDSNQPQHF. The CDR3 DNA sequence: TGTGCCACCAGCCCCCCGGACAGCAATCAGCCCCAGCATTTT.

This clonotype showed up just a few times. The chain links TRBV15 to TRBJ1-6; D is ambiguous. Germline CDR1 LNHNV, CDR2 YYDKDF (reference sequence). This CDR3 contains 13 residues. The germline V and J ends were trimmed by 1 base and 8 bases, with 6 bases remaining between them. CDR3 sequence reads: CATSRVGDSPLHF. The CDR3 DNA reads TGTGCCACCAGCAGAGTCGGGGATTCACCCCTCCACTTT.

Only a few counts were recorded for this clonotype. This chain joins TRBV5-1 and TRBJ2-2; D unresolved. The CDR3 covers 15 residues. Germline CDR1 is SGHRS and CDR2 is YFSETQ. Trimming pared 2 bases from V and 2 bases from J, leaving 10 bases between. CDR3 in amino acids: CASSFYQSNTGELFF. CDR3 DNA sequence: TGCGCCAGCAGCTTTTATCAGAGTAACACCGGGGAGCTGTTTTTT.

There are a few counts of this clonotype. The chain combines TRBV20-1 with TRBJ2-4; D gene ambiguous. The CDR3 runs 12 residues. Germline CDR1 and CDR2: DFQATT and SNEGSKA (reference sequence). Trimming removed 2 bases from V and 5 bases from J, with 7 bases in between. CDR3: CSARRFENIQYF. The CDR3 DNA reads as TGCAGTGCTAGACGGTTCGAAAACATTCAGTACTTC.

J is TRBJ1-4 and V is TRBV7-8; D gene uncertain. The CDR3 runs 11 residues. V was shortened by 2 bases and J by 12 bases, with 7 bases between the two germline ends. Germline CDR1 is SGHVS and CDR2 is FQNEAQ. The CDR3, as DNA: TGTGCCAGCAGCTTAACTCGAGAACTGTTTTTT. This gives the protein CASSLTRELFF.

A few counts support this clonotype. This sequence joins TRBV4-1 and TRBJ2-7, with TRBD2 matching over 8 bases. Trimming at V came to 1 base and at J to 0 bases, leaving 8 bases not matched to a gene. Germline-derived CDR1 and CDR2 are MGHRA and YSYEKL. The CDR3 length is 17 residues. CDR3 coding DNA: TGCGCCAGCAGCCAAGGCCCAACTAGCGGTGGCTCCTACGAGCAGTACTTC. Translated, it gives CASSQGPTSGGSYEQYF.

V is TRBV6-5 and J is TRBJ2-1; D may be TRBD1 or TRBD2 (5 bases each). The V end lost 6 bases, the J end lost 6 bases, and 18 bases lay between the germline ends. This CDR3 region has 15 residues. The germline V gene has CDR1 MNHEY and CDR2 SVGAGI. The CDR3, as DNA: TGTGCCAGCAGGGCGGGCGGCTCTCAGGGCAATGAGCAGTTCTTC. Translation: CASRAGGSQGNEQFF.

This chain connects TRBV18 to TRBJ2-1; D is ambiguous. Trimming cost V 4 bases and J 4 bases, with 11 bases left between them. CDR3 length: 14 amino acids. The V gene's germline CDR1 is KGHSH and CDR2 LQKENI. This chain's CDR3 is CASSLRNGYNEQFF. CDR3 sequence (DNA): TGTGCCAGCTCACTACGGAACGGTTACAATGAGCAGTTCTTC.

The rearrangement joins TRBV4-1 to TRBJ2-1; possible D gene TRBD2, 5 bases. The CDR3 is 15 residues long. Trimming took 0 bases from V and 0 from J, leaving 6 bases between them. Germline-derived CDR1 and CDR2 are MGHRA and YSYEKL. DNA for the CDR3: TGCGCCAGCAGCCAAGAGGACTTCTCCTACAATGAGCAGTTCTTC. It encodes CASSQEDFSYNEQFF.

At least ten counts were recorded for this clonotype. This chain uses TRBV4-2 with TRBJ1-4; D ambiguous. Trimming stripped 0 bases from V and 5 bases from J, with 10 bases between. This CDR3 is built from 15 residues. Germline lookup yields CDR1 LGHNA and CDR2 YNFKEQ. The CDR3 reads CASSQDWRVNEKLFF. DNA for the CDR3: TGTGCCAGCAGCCAAGATTGGAGGGTCAATGAAAAACTGTTTTTT.

This clonotype was picked up many times. The chain has TRBV5-1 and TRBJ1-1; D is unclear. The CDR3 loop spans 15 amino acids. Germline CDR1 and CDR2: SGHRS and YFSETQ. Deletions cut 0 bases from V and 0 bases from J, with 9 bases between. The CDR3 loop reads CASSLVLSMNTEAFF. In DNA, the CDR3 is TGCGCCAGCAGCTTGGTCCTCAGTATGAACACTGAAGCTTTCTTT.

This clonotype came up many times. The chain joins TRBV6-2 or TRBV6-3 to TRBJ1-6; TRBD1 matches at 8 bases. The CDR3 loop spans 14 amino acids. Germline-derived CDR1 and CDR2 are MNHEY and SVGEGT. The V segment lost 7 bases and the J segment 8 bases; nucleotides outside the gene matches: 7. CDR3 DNA sequence: TGTGCCAGCACCCGACAGGGGTTTGATTCACCCCTCCACTTT. This translates into CASTRQGFDSPLHF.

A note on this clonotype: One junction end disagrees with the germline gene, perhaps due to a read error. The chain is built from TRBV29-1 and TRBJ2-6; TRBD1 is a possible D gene (5 bases). Germline lookup yields CDR1 SQVTM and CDR2 ANQGSEA. The CDR3 consists of 15 residues. The CDR3 loop reads CSVEVWQAGANVLTF. In DNA form, the CDR3 reads TGCAGCGTTGAAGTTTGGCAGGCTGGGGCTAACGTCCTGACTTTC.

CDR3 bases: TGTGCCAGCAGCAAATGGGCCTACGAGCAGTACTTC. Amino acids: CASSKWAYEQYF. The J gene is TRBJ2-7, the V gene TRBV21-1. TRBV21-1 is noted as a pseudogene. This CDR3 region has 12 residues.

The chain uses TRBV6-6 and TRBJ1-1; TRBD1 aligns across 8 bases. This CDR3 is built from 14 residues. Germline V CDR1 and CDR2: MNHNY, SVGAGI (reference sequence). The V segment lost 4 bases and the J segment 4 bases; nucleotides outside the gene matches: 5. For the CDR3, the DNA is TGTGCCAGCAGTTGGGACAGGCCGGTCACTGAAGCTTTCTTT. Encoded protein: CASSWDRPVTEAFF.

The chain uses TRBV2 and TRBJ2-5; 9 bases line up with TRBD2. Unmatched junction bases numbered 8, after V lost 4 bases and J lost 5 bases. The germline gives CDR1 SNHLY, CDR2 FYNNEI. This CDR3 contains 15 residues. The CDR3 DNA sequence: TGTGCCAGCAGTGTTCCGGGCGGGAGGGGTGAGACCCAGTACTTC. This sequence encodes CASSVPGGRGETQYF. Based on the CDR3 plus reference TRBV2 and TRBJ2-5, the full variable domain is EPEVTQTPSHQVTQMGQEVILRCVPISNHLYFYWYRQILGQKVEFLVSFYNNEISEKSEIFDDQFSVERPDGSNFTLKIRSTKLEDSAMYFCASSVPGGRGETQYFGPGTRLLVL.

The chain couples TRBV6-2 or TRBV6-3 to TRBJ2-7; TRBD2 aligns across 7 bases. The V gene's germline CDR1 is MNHEY and CDR2 SVGEGT. The CDR3 is 14 residues long. The J segment lost 5 bases and the V segment lost 2 bases, leaving 6 bases of the junction unmatched. The CDR3 protein is CASSYRTRINEQYF. Written as DNA, the CDR3 is TGTGCCAGCAGTTACAGGACTAGGATTAACGAGCAGTACTTC.